The 26 T cell receptor beta chains reported below all come from one sample, sequenced in a study of lung T cells in sarcoidosis with Löfgren's syndrome. TCRdb fed the reads into MiXCR, producing one record per CDR3 protein. The sample lists 15,000 to 25,000 distinct CDR3 sequences, about a fifth occurring once. Sequencing input: CD4+ T cells from PBMCs. All receptors come from a human donor with sarcoidosis (Löfgren's syndrome or another form), or a control subject (not recorded which).

The chain uses TRBV30 and TRBJ1-1; D not certain. The germline V gene encodes CDR1 GTSNPN and CDR2 SVGIG (reference sequence). V was cut by 0 bases and J by 0 bases, with 5 bases left in between. The CDR3 runs to 13 residues. CDR3 DNA sequence: TGTGCCTGGAGTGTACTCGTGAACACTGAAGCTTTCTTT. Residues: CAWSVLVNTEAFF.

As to this clonotype: A much larger clone sits a single nucleotide away, making a read error possible. This chain uses TRBV29-1 with TRBJ2-3; no reliable D call. The CDR3 is made up of 13 amino acids. V lost 3 bases to trimming and J lost 5 bases, with 12 bases between them. Germline CDR1 reads SQVTM; CDR2 reads ANQGSEA. Written as DNA, the CDR3 is TGCAGCGTTGATGGCCAATCGGGAGATACGCAGTATTTT. This codes for CSVDGQSGDTQYF.

The rearrangement uses TRBV7-2 and TRBJ2-1; 10 bases are shared with TRBD2. This CDR3 spans 18 amino acids. Per germline, CDR1 SGHTA and CDR2 FQGNSA. The J segment lost 6 bases and the V segment lost 4 bases, leaving 15 bases of the junction unmatched. This chain's CDR3 is CASSSRGGGLAGANEQFF. CDR3 sequence (DNA): TGTGCCAGCAGCTCGAGGGGAGGCGGGCTAGCGGGAGCCAATGAGCAGTTCTTC. The full variable domain, completed using reference TRBV7-2 and TRBJ2-1, is GAGVSQSPSNKVTEKGKDVELRCDPISGHTALYWYRQSLGQGLEFLIYFQGNSAPDKSGLPSDRFSAERTGGSVSTLTIQRTQQEDSAVYLCASSSRGGGLAGANEQFFGPGTRLTVL.

Sample share makes this clonotype medium-sized (0.01 to 0.1%). The chain combines TRBV6-1 with TRBJ2-1; D remains unclear. The germline gives CDR1 MNHNS, CDR2 SASEGT. There are 13 residues in the CDR3. V was cut by 8 bases and J by 4 bases, with 12 bases left in between. DNA for the CDR3: TGTGCCAGCGACGGACCCTATTACAATGAGCAGTTCTTC. Protein sequence: CASDGPYYNEQFF.

The sample holds many counts of this clonotype. The chain carries TRBV20-1 and TRBJ2-1; 7 bases align to TRBD2. Germline loops: CDR1 DFQATT, CDR2 SNEGSKA (reference sequence). V trimming: 3 bases; J trimming: 6 bases; junction bases outside the gene matches: 11. CDR3 length equals 15 residues. CDR3: CSASPLGGILNEQFF. The CDR3 DNA is TGCAGTGCTAGCCCCCTGGGGGGGATACTCAATGAGCAGTTCTTC.

This clonotype was observed a single time. The chain employs TRBV5-1 and TRBJ2-3, with D possibly being TRBD1 or TRBD2 (5 bases each). This CDR3 spans 16 amino acids. In germline, CDR1 is SGHRS, CDR2 YFSETQ. V was clipped by 4 bases and J by 0 bases, with 15 bases between them. CDR3 bases: TGCGCCAGCAGCCGACAACGGGACGTTAGCACAGATACGCAGTATTTT. It specifies CASSRQRDVSTDTQYF.

This clonotype was detected ten times or more. CDR3 sequence (DNA): TGTGCCAGCAGTTTAAGTGCTGGCAGAGTAACCTATAATTCACCCCTCCACTTT. Its translation is CASSLSAGRVTYNSPLHF. V and J are TRBV28 and TRBJ1-6, with no clear D. The germline V and J ends were trimmed by 2 bases and 2 bases, with 16 bases remaining between them. CDR1 MDHEN and CDR2 SYDVKM come from the germline V gene. The CDR3 has 18 amino acids.

This clonotype was observed a handful of times. The J gene is TRBJ2-7, the V gene TRBV30; TRBD2 agrees at 7 bases. The V gene end was trimmed by 2 bases and the J gene end by 0 bases; junction bases not matched to a gene: 4. Looked up from germline, CDR1 is GTSNPN and CDR2 is SVGIG (reference sequence). The length of the CDR3 is 14 residues. CDR3 DNA sequence: TGTGCCTGGAGTAGGAGCGGGAACTCCTACGAGCAGTACTTC. Translation: CAWSRSGNSYEQYF.

This clonotype occurred many times. CDR3 DNA sequence: TGCAGTGCTAGTGGGTTAAGGGACAATGAGCAGTTCTTC. Translated: CSASGLRDNEQFF. The chain links TRBV20-1 to TRBJ2-1; no clear D. V gave up 3 bases and J gave up 5 bases, with 11 bases separating them. The CDR3 totals 13 residues. Germline CDR1 DFQATT, CDR2 SNEGSKA (reference sequence).

This clonotype was picked up many times. This chain joins TRBV7-9 and TRBJ1-2, with 10 bases matching TRBD1. V gave up 5 bases and J gave up 0 bases; unmatched junction bases: 9. Germline V CDR1 and CDR2: SEHNR, FQNEAQ (reference sequence). CDR3 length: 17 amino acids. The DNA of the CDR3 is TGTGCCAGCAGCCCCGACAGGGGGCAACTAGCTAACTATGGCTACACCTTC. Translated, it gives CASSPDRGQLANYGYTF.

This clonotype was recorded many times. J is TRBJ2-1 and V is TRBV18; 7 bases are a match to TRBD2. The CDR3 has 15 residues. CDR1 and CDR2 from the germline V gene are KGHSH and LQKENI. J lost 8 bases, V lost 2 bases, and 9 bases had no gene match. In nucleotides, the CDR3 is TGTGCCAGCTCACCAGGCGGGAGAGGAGTCGATGAGCAGTTCTTC. It translates to CASSPGGRGVDEQFF. The full variable domain, its missing parts supplied by reference TRBV18 and TRBJ2-1, is NAGVMQNPRHLVRRRGQEARLRCSPMKGHSHVYWYRQLPEEGLKFMVYLQKENIIDESGMPKERFSAEFPKEGPSILRIQQVVRGDSAAYFCASSPGGRGVDEQFFGPGTRLTVL.

The table lists this clonotype with a few counts. The chain recombines TRBV7-3 with TRBJ2-3, with 9 bases fitting TRBD2. This CDR3 region has 16 residues. Trimming cost V 5 bases and J 4 bases; bases outside gene matches: 10. CDR1 SGHTA and CDR2 FQGTGA come from the germline V gene. This CDR3 reads CASSPYGLASADTQYF. Written as DNA, the CDR3 is TGTGCCAGCAGCCCATATGGACTAGCGTCAGCAGATACGCAGTATTTT.

This clonotype was recorded a few times. The chain is built from TRBV5-1 and TRBJ2-3; TRBD1 is a possible D gene (6 bases). CDR3 length: 12 amino acids. CDR1 and CDR2 (germline): SGHRS, YFSETQ. Trimming removed 0 bases from V and 10 bases from J, with 9 bases in between. The CDR3: CASSLDEGAQYF. Written as DNA, the CDR3 is TGCGCCAGCAGCTTGGATGAGGGGGCGCAGTATTTT. Supplemented by reference TRBV5-1 and TRBJ2-3, the full variable domain reads KAGVTQTPRYLIKTRGQQVTLSCSPISGHRSVSWYQQTPGQGLQFLFEYFSETQRNKGNFPGRFSGRQFSNSRSEMNVSTLELGDSALYLCASSLDEGAQYFGPGTRLTVL.

This clonotype came up a few times. This sequence may be a read error, since a much larger clone differs from it by one base. The chain recombines TRBV28 with TRBJ2-7; 8 bases map to TRBD1. The germline V gene has CDR1 MDHEN and CDR2 SYDVKM. V was pared by 7 bases and J by 6 bases, with 14 bases of the junction left unmatched. CDR3 size: 15 residues. The CDR3, as DNA: TGTGCCAGCAAGGCAGGGGGCACGCAGCTAGTCGAGCAGTACTTC. Its translation is CASKAGGTQLVEQYF.

This clonotype was observed a few times. The V call is TRBV6-8, the J call TRBJ1-5, with unresolved D. Germline V gives CDR1 MNHGY, CDR2 SAAAGT. Trimming stripped 10 bases from V and 3 bases from J, with 16 bases between. The CDR3 runs to 14 residues. For the CDR3, the DNA is TGTGCCACTTGTCAGGAGTCTAACAATCAGCCCCAGCATTTT. This codes for CATCQESNNQPQHF.

This clonotype was observed at least ten times. The chain couples TRBV18 to TRBJ1-6; no reliable D call. This CDR3 contains 14 residues. V was clipped by 5 bases and J by 7 bases, with 12 bases between them. In germline, CDR1 is KGHSH, CDR2 LQKENI. DNA of the CDR3: TGTGCCAGCTCAGAATCAAGAAGAAATTCACCCCTCCACTTT. Encoded protein: CASSESRRNSPLHF.

As to this clonotype: A read error is possible here, since a much larger clone lies one base away. This chain joins TRBV12-3 or TRBV12-4 and TRBJ2-1; TRBD1 agrees at 7 bases. The CDR3 is 13 amino acids. The CDR3, as DNA: TGTGCCGGCAGTCTGGGACAGTACAATGAGCAGTTCTTC. Its translation is CAGSLGQYNEQFF.

Relative to its sample, this clonotype is medium-sized. V gene TRBV6-6 combines with J gene TRBJ2-5; D might be TRBD2 (6 bases). V gave up 0 bases and J gave up 3 bases, with 8 bases separating them. The CDR3 spans 14 residues. Germline assignment: CDR1 MNHNY and CDR2 SVGAGI (reference sequence). The CDR3 region has the DNA TGTGCCAGCAGTTACTCGACTAGGGAAGAGACCCAGTACTTC. Its translation: CASSYSTREETQYF.

This clonotype was found many times. The genes are TRBV19 and TRBJ1-5, with 7 bases lining up with TRBD1. The germline CDR1 and CDR2 sequences are LNHDA and SQIVND (reference sequence). V shed 8 bases and J 0 bases; nucleotides not matched to a gene: 10. The CDR3 covers 16 residues. The chain's CDR3 is CASWSGQKNSNQPQHF. The CDR3 nucleotides are TGTGCCAGTTGGTCGGGACAGAAAAATAGCAATCAGCCCCAGCATTTT. The full variable domain, rest sourced from reference TRBV19 and TRBJ1-5, is DGGITQSPKYLFRKEGQNVTLSCEQNLNHDAMYWYRQDPGQGLRLIYYSQIVNDFQKGDIAEGYSVSREKKESFPLTVTSAQKNPTAFYLCASWSGQKNSNQPQHFGDGTRLSIL.

This clonotype was seen many times. The chain couples TRBV7-9 to TRBJ2-3; a weak D match, TRBD1 (5 bases). V lost 8 bases, J lost 3 bases, and 12 bases lay in between. CDR1 is SEHNR, CDR2 FQNEAQ, per germline (reference sequence). This CDR3 is 13 amino acids long. CDR3 in amino acids: CASGAFGTDTQYF. The DNA of the CDR3 is TGTGCCAGCGGGGCGTTTGGGACAGATACGCAGTATTTT.

This clonotype is medium-sized in the sample. The V and J genes are TRBV27 and TRBJ2-7; 11 bases agree with TRBD2. Trimming cost V 4 bases and J 3 bases; bases outside gene matches: 5. This CDR3 is built from 15 residues. Germline V lookup: CDR1 MNHEY, CDR2 SMNVEV (reference sequence). In nucleotides, the CDR3 is TGTGCCAGCAGTTCAGGGACTAGCGGAAACTACGAGCAGTACTTC. Protein sequence: CASSSGTSGNYEQYF.

Notes on this clonotype: Since a much larger clone is just one base distant, this may be a read error. The chain is built from TRBV5-1 and TRBJ2-3; D is ambiguous. Trimming took off 2 bases at V and 7 bases at J, with 23 bases between the two ends. The CDR3 sequence is 17 residues long. Germline values: CDR1 SGHRS, CDR2 YFSETQ. CDR3 coding DNA: TGCGCCAGCAGCTTCTCCCGACACCGTATCACCACGAATACGCAGTATTTT. This gives the protein CASSFSRHRITTNTQYF.

In this sample, this clonotype turned up many times. The CDR3 bases are TGCGCCAGCAGCCATTTAGCGGGGGGGCCCGTCGAGCAGTACTTC. Its translation is CASSHLAGGPVEQYF. The chain links TRBV4-3 to TRBJ2-7, with 11 bases matching TRBD2. CDR1 and CDR2 from the germline V gene are LGHNA and YSLEER. The CDR3 covers 15 residues. Trimming cost V 3 bases and J 6 bases; bases outside gene matches: 7.

In the case of this clonotype: With a much larger clone just one base away, this may be a read error. This rearrangement joins TRBV5-1 to TRBJ2-2, with 11 bases aligning to TRBD1. From germline, CDR1 is SGHRS and CDR2 YFSETQ. The CDR3 covers 15 residues. The DNA for the CDR3 is TGCGCCAGCAGCTTGGGGACAGGGGGCACCGGGGAGCCGTTTTTT. Protein product: CASSLGTGGTGEPFF.

This chain connects TRBV29-1 to TRBJ2-1, with a tentative D call TRBD2 (5 bases). The CDR3 extends over 14 amino acids. V lost 1 base and J 3 bases, leaving 10 bases between the germline ends. The germline V gene encodes CDR1 SQVTM and CDR2 ANQGSEA. The CDR3 region is CSVEGGRGYNEQFF. CDR3 in DNA: TGCAGCGTTGAAGGCGGACGGGGCTACAATGAGCAGTTCTTC.

This sequence joins TRBV5-1 and TRBJ2-3, with 9 positions matching TRBD2. CDR1 is SGHRS, CDR2 YFSETQ, per germline. V dropped 5 bases and J dropped 1; count of bases not matched to a gene: 5. This CDR3 comprises 15 residues. The CDR3 DNA is TGCGCCAGCAGATGGGGACTAGCAGGCACAGATACGCAGTATTTT. This translates into CASRWGLAGTDTQYF.